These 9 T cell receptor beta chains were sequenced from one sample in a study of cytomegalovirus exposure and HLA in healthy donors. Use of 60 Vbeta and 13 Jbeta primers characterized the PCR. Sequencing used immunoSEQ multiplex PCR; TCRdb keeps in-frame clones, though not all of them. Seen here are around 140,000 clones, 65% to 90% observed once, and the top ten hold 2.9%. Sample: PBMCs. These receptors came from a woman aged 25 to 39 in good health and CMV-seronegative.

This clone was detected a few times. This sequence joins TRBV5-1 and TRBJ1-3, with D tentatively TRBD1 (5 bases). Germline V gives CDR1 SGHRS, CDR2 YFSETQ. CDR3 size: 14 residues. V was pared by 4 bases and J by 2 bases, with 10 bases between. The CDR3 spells CASSARVPGNTIYF. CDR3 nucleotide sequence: TGCGCCAGCAGCGCCAGGGTCCCTGGAAACACCATATATTTT.

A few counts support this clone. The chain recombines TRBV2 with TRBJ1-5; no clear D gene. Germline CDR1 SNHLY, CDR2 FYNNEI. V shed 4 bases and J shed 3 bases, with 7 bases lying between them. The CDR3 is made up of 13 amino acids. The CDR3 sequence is CASSVPSNQPQHF. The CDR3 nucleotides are TGTGCCAGCAGTGTTCCATCCAATCAGCCCCAGCATTTT.

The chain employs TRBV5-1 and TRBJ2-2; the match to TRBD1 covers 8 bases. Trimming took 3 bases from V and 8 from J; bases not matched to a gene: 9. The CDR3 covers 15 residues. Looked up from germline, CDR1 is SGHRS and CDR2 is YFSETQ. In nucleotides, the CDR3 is TGCGCCAGCAGCTGGGGGACAGGACATGGGGGGGAGCTGTTTTTT. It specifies CASSWGTGHGGELFF.

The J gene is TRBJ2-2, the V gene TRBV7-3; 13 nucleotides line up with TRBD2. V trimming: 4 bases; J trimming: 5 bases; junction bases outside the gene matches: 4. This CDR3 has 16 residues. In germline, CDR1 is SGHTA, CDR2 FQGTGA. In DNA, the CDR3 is TGTGCCAGCAGCTCCACGACTAGCGGGGGGACCGGGGAGCTGTTTTTT. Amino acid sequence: CASSSTTSGGTGELFF.

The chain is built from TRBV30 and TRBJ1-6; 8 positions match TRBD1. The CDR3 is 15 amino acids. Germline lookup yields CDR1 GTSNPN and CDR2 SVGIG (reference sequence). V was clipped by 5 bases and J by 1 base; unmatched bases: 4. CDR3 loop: CAWDRGQSYNSPLHF. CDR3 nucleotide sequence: TGTGCCTGGGACAGGGGCCAGTCCTATAATTCACCCCTCCACTTT.

CDR3 in amino acids: CASSPGGGYQETQYF. The CDR3 DNA follows: TGTGCCAGCAGCCCAGGGGGCGGGTACCAAGAGACCCAGTACTTC. The rearrangement joins TRBV6-6 to TRBJ2-5; 8 bases agree with TRBD1. V was clipped by 6 bases and J by 0 bases; unmatched bases: 6. CDR3 length: 15 amino acids. Germline CDR1 MNHNY, CDR2 SVGAGI (reference sequence).

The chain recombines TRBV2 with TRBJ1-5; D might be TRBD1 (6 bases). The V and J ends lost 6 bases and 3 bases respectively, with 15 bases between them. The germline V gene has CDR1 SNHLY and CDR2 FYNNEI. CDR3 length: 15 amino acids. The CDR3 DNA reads TGTGCCAGCAGGACACAGAGGGACACCAATCAGCCCCAGCATTTT. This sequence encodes CASRTQRDTNQPQHF.

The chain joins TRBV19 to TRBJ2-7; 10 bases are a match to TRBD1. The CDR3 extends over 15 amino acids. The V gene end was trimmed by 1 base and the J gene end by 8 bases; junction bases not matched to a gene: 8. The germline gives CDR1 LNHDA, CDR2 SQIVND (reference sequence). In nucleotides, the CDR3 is TGTGCCAGTAGTATAGTCCCCGGGACAGGGGAAAAGCAGTACTTC. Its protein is CASSIVPGTGEKQYF.

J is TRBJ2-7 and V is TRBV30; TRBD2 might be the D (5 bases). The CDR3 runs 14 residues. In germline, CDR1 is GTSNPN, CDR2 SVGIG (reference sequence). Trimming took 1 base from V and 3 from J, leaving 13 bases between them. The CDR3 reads CAWSGRSGLYEQYF. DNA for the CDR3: TGTGCCTGGAGTGGGAGGTCAGGACTCTACGAGCAGTACTTC.